These T cell receptor beta chains were read from a single sample in a study of blood T cell repertoires in COVID-19. Profiled with immunoSEQ multiplex PCR; TCRdb holds only in-frame clones, not every one. The profile shows 95,000 to 130,000 clones, roughly 80% of them singletons. The sample taken for sequencing was peripheral blood. The source of these receptors is a man aged 25-45 years with acute or convalescent COVID-19. Both conserved end residues are part of each CDR3. The D gene is left open where the match is weak.

V	D	CDR3
TRBV5-6	NA	CASSLPPADPLTSIYGYTF
TRBV25-1	TRBD1	CASSEAGQGADTIYF
TRBV4-2	TRBD2	CASSRTSGNYNEQFF
TRBV3-1/TRBV3-2	NA	CASSPGGTPGQETQYF
TRBV7-2	TRBD1	CASSTPTGTGGGKLFF
TRBV6-2/TRBV6-3	NA	CASSYQSNQPQHF
TRBV5-1	NA	CASSLDRENEQFF
TRBV9	NA	CASSVGTLGDEQFF
TRBV13	TRBD1	CASSSGTGTGELFF
TRBV2	TRBD1	CASGQGRDYGYTF
TRBV7-2	TRBD2	CASRSLAGAAYEQYF
TRBV5-1	TRBD1	CASTRDRGRYEQYF
TRBV11-1	TRBD2	CASSLLAGVYNEQFF
TRBV6-5	TRBD1	CASSFTGGGTEAFF
TRBV19	TRBD2	CASSFLGLAALRPNTGELFF
TRBV3-1/TRBV3-2	TRBD1	CASSQQGASNTEAFF
TRBV11-3	NA	CASSRAGTEAFF
TRBV5-1	TRBD2	CASSGGLADNEQFF
TRBV28	TRBD1	CASSSGTGSTPLHF
TRBV4-3	NA	CASSQEFLGSVIDTQYF
TRBV6-5	TRBD1	CASSYPPGQGEAFF
TRBV5-1	NA	CASSMWTVRSYNEQFF